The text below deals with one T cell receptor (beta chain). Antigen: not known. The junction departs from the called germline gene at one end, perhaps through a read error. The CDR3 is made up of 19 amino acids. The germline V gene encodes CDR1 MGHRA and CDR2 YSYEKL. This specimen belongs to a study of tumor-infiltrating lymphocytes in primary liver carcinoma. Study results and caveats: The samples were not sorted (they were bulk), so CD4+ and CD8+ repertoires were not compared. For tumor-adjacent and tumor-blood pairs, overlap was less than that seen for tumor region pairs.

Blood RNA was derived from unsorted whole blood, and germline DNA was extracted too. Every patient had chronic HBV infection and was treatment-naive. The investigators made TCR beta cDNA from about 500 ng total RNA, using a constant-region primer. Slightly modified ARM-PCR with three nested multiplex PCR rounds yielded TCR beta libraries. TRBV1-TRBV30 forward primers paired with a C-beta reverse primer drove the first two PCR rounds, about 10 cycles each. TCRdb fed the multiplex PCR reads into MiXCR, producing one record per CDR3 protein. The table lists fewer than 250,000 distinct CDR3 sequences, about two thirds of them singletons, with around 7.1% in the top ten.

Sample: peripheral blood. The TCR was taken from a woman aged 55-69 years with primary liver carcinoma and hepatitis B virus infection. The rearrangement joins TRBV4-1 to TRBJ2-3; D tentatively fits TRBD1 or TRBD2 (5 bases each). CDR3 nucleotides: TGCGCCAGCAGCCATCGACGGGCATCCCGGGGCTCTAGCACGGATACGCAGTATTTT. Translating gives CASSHRRASRGSSTDTQYF.